This T cell receptor (beta chain) was profiled in a study of T cells in Graves' hyperthyroidism and ophthalmopathy. Ophthalmopathy in the patients scored at least 3 on Clinical Activity Score and at least 4 on NOSPECS grade, lasting under 3 months. Germline loops: CDR1 LGHNA, CDR2 YSLEER. With V trimmed by 1 base and J by 4 bases, 7 bases remained unmatched. The CDR3 is 16 amino acids. Amplified TCR beta CDR3 regions came from RNA transcripts. When the TCR CDR3 underwent first-round RT-PCR, the HTBI primer set was used. MiXCR was run by TCRdb on the multiplex PCR reads, yielding one entry per CDR3 protein. Among roughly 600,000 distinct CDR3 sequences, roughly 15% were seen once, and the ten largest hold approximately 13%.

Sample: blood. The J gene is TRBJ2-1, the V gene TRBV4-3; 7 nucleotides match TRBD1. This receptor was obtained from a woman in her forties or fifties with Graves' ophthalmopathy. The CDR3 loop is CASSQVSGTVYNEQFF. CDR3 sequence (DNA): TGCGCCAGCAGCCAAGTTTCTGGGACAGTGTACAATGAGCAGTTCTTC.